This TCR beta chain is drawn from a study of T cell responses to AZD1222 COVID-19 vaccine. The V gene lost 1 base and the J gene lost 9 bases, with 10 bases spanning the gap. The germline V gene encodes CDR1 KGHSH and CDR2 LQKENI. This CDR3 is 13 amino acids long. Study-wide findings and caveats: The repertoires were collected only after the peak T cell response. At 160-218 and 743-854, vaccine-associated CD4 TCRs were dominant, and they spanned spike. Donors were mostly white British, more females; clonal diversity possibly underestimated. In the spike-specific TCR repertoire, nearly half reportedly target unmutated variant regions.

Comment on this clone: Its antigen is undetermined.

Repertoires were generated with immunoSEQ multiplex PCR, while TCRdb's copy carries only in-frame clones and drops some. The sample carries approximately 150,000 clones, about 91% recorded once. The sequence derives from an adult in good health. The J gene is TRBJ2-1, the V gene TRBV18, with D unresolved. The sample consisted of peripheral blood, taken on day 0 of MenACWY control vaccination. The CDR3 DNA reads TGTGCCAGCTCACCACGTATCCAGAGTGAGCAGTTCTTC. Protein sequence: CASSPRIQSEQFF.